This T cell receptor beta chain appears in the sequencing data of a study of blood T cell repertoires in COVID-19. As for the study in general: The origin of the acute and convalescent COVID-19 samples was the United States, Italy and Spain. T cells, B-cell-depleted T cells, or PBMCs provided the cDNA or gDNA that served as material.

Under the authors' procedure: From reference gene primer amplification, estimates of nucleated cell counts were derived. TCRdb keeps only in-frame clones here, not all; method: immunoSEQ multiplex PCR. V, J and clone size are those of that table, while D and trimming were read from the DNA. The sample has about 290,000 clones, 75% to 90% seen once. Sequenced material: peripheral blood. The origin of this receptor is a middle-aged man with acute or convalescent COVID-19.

CDR3 in DNA: TGTGCTAGTGGTTTGGCCAGGGACTACACCTTC. Protein: CASGLARDYTF. This chain uses TRBV12-5 with TRBJ1-2; D possibly corresponds to TRBD1 (5 bases). V was clipped by 1 base and J by 10 bases, with 7 bases between them. CDR3 size: 11 residues. Germline V gene lookup returns CDR1 LGHNT and CDR2 FRNRAP.